This T cell receptor (beta chain) was captured by sequencing in a study of early T cells in non-severe SARS-CoV-2 infection. About the study: Bulk RNA isolated from unsorted whole blood underwent sequencing; chains were not paired. Study-wide results and caveats: Missing private and CD4 specificities, VDJdb matching favored anti-spike CD8 responses.

Unique molecular identifiers (one per individual cDNA molecule) were attached. In TCRdb, the 5' RACE reads were re-called with MiXCR into one record per CDR3 protein. The sample has some 77,000 distinct CDR3 sequences; about 17% are singletons. There are a few counts of this clonotype. Its antigen is unknown. Germline CDR1 SQVTM, CDR2 ANQGSEA. CDR3 size: 14 residues. The V gene lost 7 bases and the J gene lost 4 bases, with 18 bases spanning the gap. The chain links TRBV29-1 to TRBJ2-3; D unclear. This TCR was recovered from an adult who was a healthcare worker with PCR-confirmed SARS-CoV-2 infection or an uninfected control (not recorded which). Sequenced input: whole blood. This chain's CDR3 is CSGTALRGADTQYF. The CDR3 DNA reads as TGCAGCGGAACGGCCCTTAGAGGAGCAGATACGCAGTATTTT.